The following is a T cell receptor (beta chain) sequence with its context. Antigen: not known. CTLA-4 blockade using ipilimumab, together with focal radiation, was received by patients with chemo-refractory metastatic non-small-cell lung cancer. The data belong to a study of radiotherapy plus CTLA-4 blockade in lung cancer. On the study more broadly: Objective responses emerged in about 20% of patients, and around 30% attained disease control. Study-level points and caveats: Best predicting response, reportedly, were early blood T cell clone dynamics, with interferon-beta. Clones derived from tumor TCRs expanded in blood after radiotherapy plus ipilimumab.

TCRdb keeps only in-frame clones here, not all; method: immunoSEQ multiplex PCR. The top ten hold around 0.85% of the sample, which has 65,000 to 95,000 clones, around 87% seen once. Sequenced material: peripheral blood, taken from a patient treated with radiotherapy plus ipilimumab. The receptor comes from a human donor with non-small cell lung cancer who had stable disease on radiotherapy plus ipilimumab.

The CDR3 DNA reads TGTGCCAGCAGCGTCGCCACTAGCGGGGGGGTTAGCACAGATACGCAGTATTTT. Translated: CASSVATSGGVSTDTQYF. This chain links TRBV9 with TRBJ2-3, with 13 bases lining up with TRBD2. Germline CDR1 and CDR2: SGDLS and YYNGEE. The CDR3 has 18 residues. V lost 2 bases and J lost 0; bases outside the gene matches: 6.